This T cell receptor (beta chain) emerged from a study of CD8 T cells in Susac syndrome. Study details: Within the sequenced group of Susac syndrome patients, five or six showed active disease and fewer than 10 were in remission. Study observations and caveats: The study's TCR sequencing and HLA analysis drew on a certain number of individuals. That number was acknowledged as relatively small. In total CD8+ repertoires, sixteen Susac-specific public clones were found, and in CD8+ TEMRA repertoires, five were found.

cDNA came from about 0.5 to 1 ug RNA primed by random hexamers. TCRdb processed the immunoSEQ multiplex PCR reads anew with MiXCR; each CDR3 protein has one entry. The sample lists about 120,000 distinct CDR3 sequences, over 90% occurring once. Points on this clonotype: Its antigen is not identified.

TCR beta sequencing was performed on blood CD8+ and CD4+ T cells. Germline V lookup: CDR1 SNHLY, CDR2 FYNNEI. The CDR3 totals 15 residues. Trimming cost V 6 bases and J 2 bases; bases outside gene matches: 3. Sequencing used CD8+ T cells from PBMCs. The origin of this receptor is a human donor with Susac syndrome. The V call is TRBV2, the J call TRBJ2-3, with TRBD2 matching over 12 bases. The CDR3 sequence: CASRSSGGATDTQYF. CDR3 bases: TGTGCCAGCAGATCTAGCGGGGGGGCCACAGATACGCAGTATTTT.